Listed here is a single T cell receptor beta chain. This entry comes from a study of technical replicates of blood from several donors. The assay was immunoSEQ multiplex PCR, and TCRdb's table has in-frame clones only and misses some. There are about 80,000 clones in the sample; around 92% occur only once, and around 0.38% lies in the top ten. Sequencing used T cells isolated from PBMCs. The clonotype comes from a human donor in good health.

CDR3 residues: CASSLDPGVFSYEQYF. The CDR3 DNA sequence: TGTGCCAGCAGCTTAGATCCCGGGGTTTTCTCCTACGAGCAGTACTTC. The rearrangement joins TRBV7-2 to TRBJ2-7, with a weak D call TRBD2 (5 bases). Germline lookup yields CDR1 SGHTA and CDR2 FQGNSA. The CDR3 has 16 residues. Trimming shortened V by 1 base and J by 0 bases, and 13 bases separated the two germline ends.